These T cell receptor beta chains were read from a single sample in a study of TIL therapy for anti-PD-1-resistant metastatic lung cancer. Here immunoSEQ multiplex PCR was the method, and the copy in TCRdb shows in-frame clones only, minus some. Counted here are approximately 16,000 clones, roughly 72% occurring once; the ten biggest clones make up about 35%. Here the sequenced sample was blood, taken at baseline. Receptor source: a person aged 30 to 80 with non-small cell lung cancer. CDR3s include the opening cysteine and the closing phenylalanine or tryptophan. D genes are given only for firm matches. Expanded clones get a size class; other rows say once, few or many, or leave the size out.

d_gene	abundance	len	v_gene	j_gene	CDR3aa	CDR3nt
TRBD1	.	15	TRBV28	TRBJ2-7	CASNRPGQFIYEQYF	TGTGCCAGCAACCGACCGGGACAGTTTATATACGAGCAGTACTTC
.	.	13	TRBV19	TRBJ1-5	CASGGLSNQPQHF	TGTGCCAGTGGGGGACTTAGCAATCAGCCCCAGCATTTT
.	medium-sized	16	TRBV7-9	TRBJ2-2	CASVKAGSVWTGELFF	TGTGCCAGCGTGAAGGCAGGGTCGGTTTGGACCGGGGAGCTGTTTTTT
.	.	16	TRBV5-1	TRBJ2-7	CASSLSPSGTSYEQYF	TGCGCCAGCAGCTTGTCTCCGTCAGGTACCTCCTACGAGCAGTACTTC
TRBD1	.	17	TRBV4-3	TRBJ1-1	CASSHPPGGGMNTEAFF	TGCGCCAGCAGCCATCCCCCAGGGGGGGGAATGAACACTGAAGCTTTCTTT
TRBD2	.	15	TRBV5-1	TRBJ2-5	CASSGTSGLQETQYF	TGCGCCAGCAGCGGGACTAGCGGTCTACAAGAGACCCAGTACTTC
TRBD1	.	15	TRBV9	TRBJ2-5	CASSVTGTREETQYF	TGTGCCAGCAGCGTGACAGGGACCCGGGAAGAGACCCAGTACTTC
.	.	15	TRBV5-1	TRBJ2-1	CASSLGDTGYNEQFF	TGCGCCAGCAGCTTGGGGGACACCGGGTACAATGAGCAGTTCTTC
TRBD1	.	12	TRBV10-3	TRBJ2-7	CATTGGLYEQYF	TGTGCCACCACAGGGGGACTCTACGAGCAGTACTTC
TRBD1	.	14	TRBV7-2	TRBJ2-7	CASSLRGPGDEQYF	TGTGCCAGCAGCTTAAGGGGGCCGGGCGACGAGCAGTACTTC
.	.	18	TRBV7-3	TRBJ2-6	CASSLTFPGQSGANVLTF	TGTGCCAGCAGCTTAACGTTCCCCGGACAGTCCGGGGCCAACGTCCTGACTTTC
TRBD1	.	14	TRBV27	TRBJ2-5	CASRDLDRGETQYF	TGTGCCAGCCGCGACCTGGACAGGGGAGAGACCCAGTACTTC
TRBD2	.	14	TRBV12-5	TRBJ2-4	CASGDPGGGNIQYF	TGTGCTAGTGGCGATCCGGGAGGGGGGAACATTCAGTACTTC
.	.	15	TRBV5-6	TRBJ2-3	CASSLAQSTTDTQYF	TGTGCCAGCAGCTTGGCCCAGAGTACCACAGATACGCAGTATTTT
.	.	15	TRBV18	TRBJ1-2	CASSPPRGAGYGYTF	TGTGCCAGCTCACCACCGAGGGGCGCTGGGTATGGCTACACCTTC
.	.	16	TRBV5-1	TRBJ2-7	CASSPTGTHSSYEQYF	TGCGCCAGCAGCCCGACCGGGACCCACAGCTCCTACGAGCAGTACTTC
.	.	17	TRBV4-1	TRBJ2-5	CASSQEGGQYRQETQYF	TGCGCCAGCAGCCAGGAAGGAGGACAATACCGCCAAGAGACCCAGTACTTC
.	.	15	TRBV7-7	TRBJ2-2	CASSRQTGETGELFF	TGTGCCAGCAGCCGACAGACAGGAGAAACCGGGGAGCTGTTTTTT
.	.	12	TRBV7-9	TRBJ1-2	CASSRDTGGYTF	TGTGCCAGCAGCCGCGACACGGGTGGCTACACCTTC
TRBD1	.	17	TRBV10-3	TRBJ2-1	CATSGQSGVMGDNEQFF	TGTGCCACCTCGGGACAGTCTGGAGTAATGGGGGACAATGAGCAGTTCTTC
.	.	12	TRBV6-6	TRBJ1-1	CASSFSGVEAFF	TGTGCCAGCAGTTTTAGTGGGGTTGAAGCTTTCTTT
.	.	16	TRBV4-1	TRBJ1-1	CASTPSEKYQDTEAFF	TGCGCCAGCACCCCTTCAGAAAAGTACCAAGACACTGAAGCTTTCTTT
TRBD2	.	17	TRBV28	TRBJ2-1	CASSPRRSGVSYNEQFF	TGTGCCAGCAGTCCGCGCCGTAGCGGGGTTTCTTACAATGAGCAGTTCTTC
.	.	16	TRBV7-9	TRBJ2-5	CASSALLSGSQETQYF	TGTGCCAGCAGCGCCCTTCTTAGCGGAAGTCAAGAGACCCAGTACTTC
TRBD1	few	13	TRBV10-3	TRBJ1-2	CAISEMGQGGYTF	TGTGCCATCAGTGAGATGGGACAGGGAGGCTACACCTTC
.	.	17	TRBV13	TRBJ1-4	CASSLGRPGEANEKLFF	TGTGCCAGCAGCTTAGGCCGTCCAGGGGAAGCTAATGAAAAACTGTTTTTT
.	.	16	TRBV11-2	TRBJ2-1	CASSGTGTGAYNEQFF	TGTGCCAGCAGCGGGACCGGTACTGGGGCCTACAATGAGCAGTTCTTC
.	.	13	TRBV5-1	TRBJ1-1	CASSFLGQDEAFF	TGCGCCAGCAGCTTTCTTGGGCAGGACGAAGCTTTCTTT
.	.	12	TRBV7-2	TRBJ2-3	CASSWFTDTQYF	TGTGCCAGCAGCTGGTTCACAGATACGCAGTATTTT
.	.	14	TRBV5-1	TRBJ2-5	CASSLSDRQETQYF	TGCGCCAGCAGCTTGTCTGACAGACAAGAGACCCAGTACTTC
.	.	15	TRBV6-1	TRBJ2-7	CASSDGQFTAYEQYF	TGTGCCAGCAGTGACGGGCAGTTTACAGCCTACGAGCAGTACTTC
TRBD1	few	15	TRBV19	TRBJ2-7	CASSPQGDSTYEQYF	TGTGCCAGTAGTCCCCAGGGGGACAGCACCTACGAGCAGTACTTC
TRBD1	.	14	TRBV7-9	TRBJ1-2	CASSYGTANYGYTF	TGTGCCAGCAGCTACGGGACAGCTAACTATGGCTACACCTTC
TRBD1	.	15	TRBV30	TRBJ2-7	CAWTKPGQGAYEQYF	TGTGCCTGGACTAAACCGGGACAGGGGGCCTACGAGCAGTACTTC
TRBD2	.	16	TRBV7-2	TRBJ2-2	CASSPGLAGGAGELFF	TGTGCCAGCAGCCCCGGACTAGCGGGGGGAGCCGGGGAGCTGTTTTTT
TRBD1	.	13	TRBV7-9	TRBJ1-1	CASSFGTDTEAFF	TGTGCCAGCAGCTTTGGGACAGACACTGAAGCTTTCTTT
.	few	14	TRBV11-2	TRBJ2-4	CASSLAASKNIQYF	TGTGCCAGCAGCTTAGCGGCCTCCAAAAACATTCAGTACTTC
.	.	15	TRBV7-2	TRBJ2-7	CASSFLGQLIYEQYF	TGTGCCAGCAGCTTTTTAGGTCAGCTGATCTACGAGCAGTACTTC
.	.	14	TRBV7-3	TRBJ2-3	CASSPLALPDTQYF	TGTGCCAGCAGCCCTCTAGCCCTCCCAGATACGCAGTATTTT
TRBD2	.	15	TRBV7-2	TRBJ2-1	CASSPGLAAYNEQFF	TGTGCCAGCAGCCCTGGACTAGCGGCCTACAATGAGCAGTTCTTC
.	.	15	TRBV7-2	TRBJ2-3	CASSLGGRDTDTQYF	TGTGCCAGCAGCTTAGGGGGCAGGGATACAGATACGCAGTATTTT
.	.	14	TRBV29-1	TRBJ2-7	CSVVPYMGGPEQYF	TGCAGCGTTGTACCGTACATGGGGGGCCCCGAGCAGTACTTC
TRBD1	.	15	TRBV6-5	TRBJ1-2	CASRVQGTQLYGYTF	TGTGCCAGCAGGGTACAGGGGACACAACTATATGGCTACACCTTC